The 14 T cell receptor beta chains in this list originate from one sample, sequenced in a study of shared clonotypes between healthy human individuals. CD45RO-negative, CCR7-positively selected cells formed the naive CD8 fraction, excluding terminally differentiated effector memory CD45RA+ cells. Profiling relied on immunoSEQ multiplex PCR, and the TCRdb table lists in-frame clones only, not all of them. The sample includes about 2.1 million clones, about 93% of them seen just once. The sequenced sample was naive CD8+ T cells from PBMCs. The receptor set was obtained from a man aged 18 to 30 in good health. Some clones in this sample may be carry-over from other donors' samples.

Notes on this clone: Distinct nucleotide sequences in the sample also encode this CDR3. The rearrangement joins TRBV4-3 to TRBJ2-2, with D unclear. This CDR3 has 13 amino acids. The germline gives CDR1 LGHNA, CDR2 YSLEER. Trimming shortened V by 3 bases and J by 5 bases, and 7 bases separated the two germline ends. CDR3 coding DNA: TGCGCCAGCAGCCAGAGAGGAACCGGGGAGCTGTTTTTT. It codes for CASSQRGTGELFF.

The V gene is TRBV4-3, the J gene TRBJ2-7, with a weak D call TRBD2 (5 bases). The V gene lost 0 bases and the J gene lost 3 bases, with 12 bases spanning the gap. Germline V gene data show CDR1 as LGHNA and CDR2 as YSLEER. The CDR3 spans 15 residues. The CDR3 is CASSQDYRGGYEQYF. The CDR3 region has the DNA TGCGCCAGCAGCCAAGATTATCGCGGAGGCTACGAGCAGTACTTC.

This chain uses TRBV15 with TRBJ1-5; D may be TRBD1 (5 bases). The ends were cut back, 0 bases at V and 7 bases at J, with 13 bases in the middle. CDR1 is LNHNV, CDR2 YYDKDF, per germline (reference sequence). This CDR3 comprises 15 residues. The CDR3 here is CATSRDSSGDQPQHF. The CDR3 DNA reads as TGTGCCACCAGCAGAGATTCCTCGGGGGACCAGCCCCAGCATTTT.

The J gene is TRBJ2-7, the V gene TRBV28; 11 positions match TRBD2. This CDR3 spans 14 amino acids. Germline V gives CDR1 MDHEN, CDR2 SYDVKM. J gave up 4 bases and V 6 bases, and 5 bases lay outside the gene matches. The chain's CDR3 is CASSTLAGEYEQYF. CDR3 nucleotides: TGTGCCAGCAGCACACTAGCGGGGGAATACGAGCAGTACTTC.

V is TRBV4-3 and J is TRBJ2-2; 10 nucleotides line up with TRBD2. The ends lost 0 bases at V and 4 bases at J; junction bases unmatched: 11. The V gene's germline CDR1 is LGHNA and CDR2 YSLEER. The CDR3 has 19 amino acids. CDR3 in amino acids: CASSQDLLAGVAGTGELFF. The CDR3 coding sequence is TGCGCCAGCAGCCAAGATTTGCTAGCGGGAGTAGCGGGCACCGGGGAGCTGTTTTTT.

This sequence joins TRBV5-1 and TRBJ2-3; 9 nucleotides agree with TRBD2. The CDR3 has 18 residues. The V gene end was trimmed by 9 bases and the J gene end by 1 base; junction bases not matched to a gene: 18. In germline, CDR1 is SGHRS, CDR2 YFSETQ. CDR3 sequence reads: CATRRTGLANTRTDTQYF. CDR3 DNA sequence: TGCGCCACCCGGAGGACGGGACTAGCTAATACTCGCACAGATACGCAGTATTTT.

A note on this clone: The sample holds other DNA sequences that translate to the same CDR3. This chain connects TRBV4-3 to TRBJ2-7; 7 positions match TRBD2. Per germline, CDR1 LGHNA and CDR2 YSLEER. With 1 base clipped from V and 0 bases from J, the junction kept 3 bases outside the gene matches. The CDR3 runs 15 residues. DNA of the CDR3: TGCGCCAGCAGCCAAGGAACTAGCGCCTCCTACGAGCAGTACTTC. Encoded protein: CASSQGTSASYEQYF.

The chain uses TRBV5-4 and TRBJ2-3, with TRBD2 matching 7 bases. This CDR3 region has 17 residues. CDR1 is SGHNT, CDR2 YYREEE, per germline (reference sequence). Losses at the gene ends were 3 bases for V and 4 bases for J; bases not matched to a gene: 14. The CDR3, as DNA: TGTGCCAGCAGCTCCAGCCCCCGCGGGAGTGGAGCAGATACGCAGTATTTT. Residues: CASSSSPRGSGADTQYF.

The chain links TRBV11-2 to TRBJ2-1; 13 bases align to TRBD2. From germline, CDR1 is SGHAT and CDR2 FQNNGV. CDR3 length: 19 amino acids. V lost 3 bases and J lost 3; bases outside the gene matches: 11. DNA of the CDR3: TGTGCCAGCAGCTTGAAAGGACTAGCGGGAGTTCCTGACTACAATGAGCAGTTCTTC. Protein product: CASSLKGLAGVPDYNEQFF.

The chain uses TRBV9 and TRBJ2-5; D unresolved. This CDR3 spans 14 amino acids. The V end was cut by 0 bases, the J end by 5 bases, with 11 bases between. Germline values: CDR1 SGDLS, CDR2 YYNGEE. The CDR3 DNA follows: TGTGCCAGCAGCGTAGGTGATAGCCTGGAGACCCAGTACTTC. Protein sequence: CASSVGDSLETQYF.

The V gene is TRBV2, the J gene TRBJ1-1, with D possibly being TRBD1 (6 bases). This CDR3 is 16 amino acids long. The V gene's germline CDR1 is SNHLY and CDR2 FYNNEI. Here the CDR3 DNA reads TGTGCACCCCGGATGCCGGGGGCATCAATGGGAACTGAAGCTTTCTTT. It translates to CAPRMPGASMGTEAFF. The full variable domain, in which reference TRBV2 and TRBJ1-1 provide the parts outside the CDR3, is EPEVTQTPSHQVTQMGQEVILRCVPISNHLYFYWYRQILGQKVEFLVSFYNNEISEKSEIFDDQFSVERPDGSNFTLKIRSTKLEDSAMYFCAPRMPGASMGTEAFFGQGTRLTVV.

The CDR3 sequence is CASSMIGIETQYF. The DNA for the CDR3 is TGTGCCAGTAGTATGATAGGGATTGAGACCCAGTACTTC. The rearrangement links TRBV19 to TRBJ2-5; no firm D call. Germline V CDR1 and CDR2: LNHDA, SQIVND (reference sequence). The CDR3 sequence is 13 residues long. Trimming stripped 3 bases from V and 5 bases from J, with 10 bases between.

This chain connects TRBV4-3 to TRBJ2-1; maybe TRBD2 (6 bases). The germline V gene has CDR1 LGHNA and CDR2 YSLEER. The CDR3 loop spans 17 amino acids. Trimming shortened V by 4 bases and J by 3 bases, and 19 bases separated the two germline ends. The CDR3 loop reads CASSRDYLGGSYNEQFF. The CDR3 DNA follows: TGCGCCAGCAGCCGAGACTACCTCGGGGGAAGCTACAATGAGCAGTTCTTC.

The chain couples TRBV5-8 to TRBJ2-1; D unclear. The length of the CDR3 is 11 residues. V shed 5 bases and J shed 8 bases, with 8 bases lying between them. CDR1 is SGHTS, CDR2 YDEGEE, per germline. As DNA, the CDR3 is TGTGCCAGCAGGGTCGAGTATGAGCAGTTCTTC. Residues: CASRVEYEQFF.